These T cell receptor beta chains were read from a single sample in a study of regulatory T cells in long-lasting Graves disease. TCRdb re-called the multiplex PCR reads with MiXCR, one entry per CDR3 protein. The data show a few hundred thousand distinct CDR3 sequences, approximately 20% seen once. This sample also belongs to another study, concerning T cells in Graves' hyperthyroidism and ophthalmopathy.

The sample in question was peripheral blood mononuclear cells (PBMCs), obtained at new diagnosis, from a patient treated with antithyroid drugs. The receptor source for this set is a woman younger than 45 with Graves disease. Each CDR3 is given with its conserved first and last residue. A D gene is named only where the DNA matches it firmly. The size of a clone is reported for some rows only, either as once, few or many, or as a class for expanded clones.

d_gene | j_gene | abundance | len | v_gene | CDR3aa | CDR3nt
- | TRBJ2-5 | - | 14 | TRBV12-5 | CASVLHRDSETQYF | TGTGCTAGTGTCCTTCACAGGGATTCAGAGACCCAGTACTTC
- | TRBJ1-2 | many | 13 | TRBV4-1 | CASSHGWNNGYTF | TGCGCCAGCAGCCACGGGTGGAATAATGGCTACACCTTC
- | TRBJ1-2 | many | 12 | TRBV5-5 | CASSLGTLGYTF | TGTGCCAGCAGCTTGGGTACTCTTGGCTACACCTTC
- | TRBJ2-5 | many | 14 | TRBV5-1 | CASSLNPGYETQYF | TGCGCCAGCAGCTTGAATCCAGGCTACGAGACCCAGTACTTC
- | TRBJ2-5 | few | 15 | TRBV5-5 | CAGSLVTVGTGTQYF | TGTGCCGGCAGCTTGGTAACCGTCGGCACCGGGACCCAGTACTTC
TRBD2 | TRBJ2-2 | many | 14 | TRBV20-1 | CSASRGGDGGELFF | TGCAGTGCTAGTCGCGGGGGGGATGGCGGGGAGCTGTTTTTT
- | TRBJ1-1 | many | 13 | TRBV6-1 | CAARWRMNTEAFF | TGTGCCGCCCGGTGGAGAATGAACACTGAAGCTTTCTTT
- | TRBJ2-3 | many | 15 | TRBV7-3 | CASSLGARLTDTQYF | TGTGCCAGCAGCTTAGGGGCCCGCCTCACAGATACGCAGTATTTT
TRBD2 | TRBJ2-5 | many | 17 | TRBV5-1 | CASSSGLAGGPGETQYF | TGCGCCAGCAGCTCCGGACTAGCGGGGGGGCCGGGAGAGACCCAGTACTTC
- | TRBJ1-6 | many | 14 | TRBV7-9 | CASRSGTAEGALHF | TGTGCCAGCAGATCCGGGACTGCCGAAGGGGCCCTCCACTTT
- | TRBJ1-5 | - | 15 | TRBV2 | CASSEALPTVQPQHF | TGTGCCAGCAGTGAAGCGCTTCCGACGGTACAGCCCCAGCATTTT
TRBD2 | TRBJ2-7 | few | 16 | TRBV11-2 | CAPSCGRGADCYEQYF | TGTGCTCCCAGTTGTGGGCGGGGGGCTGACTGCTACGAGCAGTACTTC
TRBD1 | TRBJ1-4 | - | 18 | TRBV19 | CASSNQRDSWATNEKLFF | TGTGCCAGTAGTAACCAACGGGACAGTTGGGCAACTAATGAAAAACTGTTTTTT
- | TRBJ2-7 | - | 12 | TRBV3-1 | CASSQRRYEQYF | TGTGCCAGCAGCCAGCGGCGGTACGAGCAGTACTTC
- | TRBJ2-7 | - | 13 | TRBV5-4 | CASSQMTGGGQYF | TGTGCCAGCAGCCAGATGACCGGGGGCGGGCAGTACTTC
TRBD1 | TRBJ1-1 | - | 14 | TRBV2 | CASPKEGAYTEAFF | TGTGCCAGCCCAAAGGAGGGGGCGTACACTGAAGCTTTCTTT
- | TRBJ2-6 | few | 21 | TRBV25-1 | CASSEGHSDRRYYSGANVLTF | TGTGCCAGCAGTGAAGGACACTCCGACAGGCGATACTACTCTGGGGCCAACGTCCTGACTTTC
TRBD2 | TRBJ2-7 | many | 15 | TRBV5-5 | CASSLFGGGPYEQYF | TGTGCCAGCAGCTTGTTCGGGGGGGGGCCCTACGAGCAGTACTTC
- | TRBJ1-6 | many | 17 | TRBV27 | CASSLIVRGKYNSPLHF | TGTGCCAGCAGTTTAATAGTAAGGGGCAAATATAATTCACCCCTCCACTTT
TRBD2 | TRBJ2-4 | - | 15 | TRBV30 | CAWSARGGAKNIQYF | TGTGCCTGGAGTGCCCGGGGGGGGGCCAAAAACATTCAGTACTTC